This entry describes one TCR beta chain. The antigen remains unidentified. Incorporated into the TCR beta cDNA libraries were unique molecular identifiers, which served to reduce PCR and sequencing biases. From 1 to 10 million T cells, 450,000 to 550,000 cDNA molecules were obtained. TCRdb re-derived calls from the PCR reads in MiXCR, one entry per CDR3 protein. The repertoire holds 750,000 to 950,000 distinct CDR3 sequences, with 35% to 55% as singletons. This sample was included in a study of post-analysis software for immune sequencing data. Study summary: Recorded subtypes: relapsing-remitting, secondary progressive, progressive-relapsing; some patients unannotated. Study results and caveats: The F measure placed samples prepared in the same batch into strongly shared clusters. TRBV5-6, TRBV5-1 and TRBV20-1 belonged to a set of about five TRBV segments that were more frequent in patients than controls.

CDR1 LNHNV and CDR2 YYDKDF come from the germline V gene (reference sequence). V lost 2 bases, J lost 5 bases, and 8 bases lay in between. This CDR3 is 13 amino acids long. V is TRBV15 and J is TRBJ2-3; D gene ambiguous. Sequencing used blood. The sequence was obtained from a girl between 10 and 17 years old with multiple sclerosis. For the CDR3, the DNA is TGTGCCACCAGCAGACCTCCCCGAGATACGCAGTATTTT. Its translation: CATSRPPRDTQYF.